These T cell receptor beta chains were read from a single sample in a study of T cell repertoires in cytomegalovirus infection. TCRdb reanalysed the reads using MiXCR and keeps one entry per CDR3 protein. The table lists around 330,000 distinct CDR3 sequences, about a sixth of them singletons. The sample was PBMCs. These receptors were taken from a human donor in good health (CMV status not recorded). Some clones in this sample may be carry-over from other donors' samples. Each CDR3 is given with its conserved first and last residue. Fields, in order: clone size, V gene, D gene, J gene, CDR3 DNA, CDR3 protein. D genes are given only for firm matches. Only some rows state a clone size, as once, few, many or a class for expanded clones.

abundance: NA
v_gene: TRBV7-9
d_gene: TRBD1
j_gene: TRBJ2-1
CDR3nt: TGTGCCAGCAGCTTAGGAGGGGACAGGGGGAATGAGCAGTTCTTC
CDR3aa: CASSLGGDRGNEQFF

abundance: NA
v_gene: TRBV19
d_gene: NA
j_gene: TRBJ1-4
CDR3nt: TGTGCCAGTAGTACCGCGGCTAATGAAAAACTGTTTTTT
CDR3aa: CASSTAANEKLFF

abundance: NA
v_gene: TRBV20-1
d_gene: NA
j_gene: TRBJ2-5
CDR3nt: TGCAGTGCTAGAGGATCAGGGGCCGAGACCCAGTACTTC
CDR3aa: CSARGSGAETQYF

abundance: few
v_gene: TRBV4-3
d_gene: NA
j_gene: TRBJ2-3
CDR3nt: TGCGCCAGCAGCCCCGCCCCTCACTCAGATACGCAGTATTTT
CDR3aa: CASSPAPHSDTQYF

abundance: NA
v_gene: TRBV14
d_gene: TRBD1
j_gene: TRBJ1-1
CDR3nt: TGTGCCAGCAGCCAATGGGCGGGCAGGGGGCTCACTGAAGCTTTCTTT
CDR3aa: CASSQWAGRGLTEAFF

abundance: NA
v_gene: TRBV25-1
d_gene: NA
j_gene: TRBJ2-3
CDR3nt: TGTGCCAGCAGTGGGTGGGTAAGCACAGATACGCAGTATTTT
CDR3aa: CASSGWVSTDTQYF

abundance: few
v_gene: TRBV12-3/TRBV12-4
d_gene: TRBD1
j_gene: TRBJ2-2
CDR3nt: TGTGCCAGCAGGACCTACAGGGGAATCGGGGAGCTGTTTTTT
CDR3aa: CASRTYRGIGELFF

abundance: many
v_gene: TRBV7-9
d_gene: NA
j_gene: TRBJ2-5
CDR3nt: TGTGCCAGCAGCTTAGATCTGGGGGAAGAGACCCAGTACTTC
CDR3aa: CASSLDLGEETQYF

abundance: many
v_gene: TRBV7-2
d_gene: NA
j_gene: TRBJ1-2
CDR3nt: TGTGCCAGCAGCTTATCCTCACCCCTAATAGATGGCTACACCTTC
CDR3aa: CASSLSSPLIDGYTF

abundance: NA
v_gene: TRBV9
d_gene: NA
j_gene: TRBJ2-5
CDR3nt: TGTGCCAGCAGCGTAGCTTGGGGAGGATGGGAGACCCAGTACTTC
CDR3aa: CASSVAWGGWETQYF

abundance: few
v_gene: TRBV20-1
d_gene: TRBD2
j_gene: TRBJ2-2
CDR3nt: TGCAGTGCTAGAGAGGGCGGGGGGGCAGAGACCGGGGAGCTGTTTTTT
CDR3aa: CSAREGGGAETGELFF

abundance: many
v_gene: TRBV7-2
d_gene: NA
j_gene: TRBJ1-6
CDR3nt: TGTGCCAGCAGAAGCGCGCTAACACCCCTCCACTTT
CDR3aa: CASRSALTPLHF

abundance: few
v_gene: TRBV3-1
d_gene: NA
j_gene: TRBJ2-1
CDR3nt: TGTGCCAGCAGCCAGGGACACCTCACCAATGAGCAGTTCTTC
CDR3aa: CASSQGHLTNEQFF

abundance: NA
v_gene: TRBV5-1
d_gene: NA
j_gene: TRBJ1-2
CDR3nt: TGCGCCAGCAGCCCACTGGGGGCAAACTATGGCTACACCTTC
CDR3aa: CASSPLGANYGYTF

abundance: many
v_gene: TRBV6-6
d_gene: TRBD1
j_gene: TRBJ1-4
CDR3nt: TGTGCCAGCCGACAGGGCTCATACGTGGTCTACGAAAAACTGTTTTTT
CDR3aa: CASRQGSYVVYEKLFF

abundance: many
v_gene: TRBV27
d_gene: TRBD2
j_gene: TRBJ2-1
CDR3nt: TGTGCCACCACTTTGGGGGGGAATGAGCAGTTCTTC
CDR3aa: CATTLGGNEQFF

abundance: NA
v_gene: TRBV3-1
d_gene: NA
j_gene: TRBJ2-1
CDR3nt: TGTGCCAGCAGCCAACCGGGGGAGTCCTACAATGAGCAGTTCTTC
CDR3aa: CASSQPGESYNEQFF

abundance: NA
v_gene: TRBV28
d_gene: TRBD1
j_gene: TRBJ1-1
CDR3nt: TGTGCCAGCAGTATCCTCGGGACAGACACTGAAGCTTTCTTT
CDR3aa: CASSILGTDTEAFF

abundance: few
v_gene: TRBV4-1
d_gene: NA
j_gene: TRBJ2-3
CDR3nt: TGCGCCAGCAGCCCCGCAGGGCTCCGGGGGCCAGATACGCAGTATTTT
CDR3aa: CASSPAGLRGPDTQYF

abundance: few
v_gene: TRBV20-1
d_gene: NA
j_gene: TRBJ2-3
CDR3nt: TGCAGTGCTAGGGGGGGGGCCGGCACAGATACGCAGTATTTT
CDR3aa: CSARGGAGTDTQYF

abundance: NA
v_gene: TRBV7-2
d_gene: NA
j_gene: TRBJ1-3
CDR3nt: TGTGCCAGCAGCTTAGGACCCTTGGTTGGCGGAAACACGATATTTTTT
CDR3aa: CASSLGPLVGGNTIFF

abundance: many
v_gene: TRBV7-2
d_gene: NA
j_gene: TRBJ2-1
CDR3nt: TGTGCCAGCAGCCCAGGGGGGGGCGATGAGCAGTTCTTC
CDR3aa: CASSPGGGDEQFF